One TCR beta chain is described in this entry. This CDR3 has 13 residues. Germline CDR1 reads MNHEY; CDR2 reads SMNVEV (reference sequence). V was pared by 7 bases and J by 0 bases, with 7 bases between. Repertoires were generated with immunoSEQ multiplex PCR, while TCRdb's copy carries only in-frame clones and drops some. Of 35,000 to 45,000 clones listed, approximately 95% are singletons. The data derive from a study of graft-versus-host responses after intestinal transplantation. V and J are TRBV27 and TRBJ2-1; perhaps D is TRBD1 or TRBD2 (5 bases each). This material consisted of PBMCs, taken around 720 days after intestinal transplantation. The receptor was isolated from a human patient who received an intestinal transplant, so some T cells may come from the graft donor. Here the CDR3 reads CASTGTSYNEQFF. The CDR3 nucleotides read TGTGCCAGCACCGGGACCTCCTACAATGAGCAGTTCTTC.